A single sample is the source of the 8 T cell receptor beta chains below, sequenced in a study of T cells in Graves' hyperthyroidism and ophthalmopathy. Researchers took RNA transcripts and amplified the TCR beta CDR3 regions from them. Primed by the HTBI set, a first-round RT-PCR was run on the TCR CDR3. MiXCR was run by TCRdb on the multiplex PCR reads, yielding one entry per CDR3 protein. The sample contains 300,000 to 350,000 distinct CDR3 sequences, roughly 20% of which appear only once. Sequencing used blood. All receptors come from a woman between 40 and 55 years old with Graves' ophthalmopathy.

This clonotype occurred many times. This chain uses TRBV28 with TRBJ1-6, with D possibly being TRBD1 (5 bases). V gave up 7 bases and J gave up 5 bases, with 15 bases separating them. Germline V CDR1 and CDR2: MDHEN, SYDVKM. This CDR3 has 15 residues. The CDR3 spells CASTDWGRNNSPLHF. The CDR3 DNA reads TGTGCCAGCACTGACTGGGGCAGAAATAATTCACCCCTCCACTTT.

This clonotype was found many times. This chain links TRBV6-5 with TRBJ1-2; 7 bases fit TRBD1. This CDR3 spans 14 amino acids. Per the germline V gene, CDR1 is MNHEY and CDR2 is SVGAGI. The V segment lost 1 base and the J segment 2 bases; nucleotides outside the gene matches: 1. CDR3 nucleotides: TGTGCCAGCAGTTACTTGGACAGGAACTATGGCTACACCTTC. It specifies CASSYLDRNYGYTF.

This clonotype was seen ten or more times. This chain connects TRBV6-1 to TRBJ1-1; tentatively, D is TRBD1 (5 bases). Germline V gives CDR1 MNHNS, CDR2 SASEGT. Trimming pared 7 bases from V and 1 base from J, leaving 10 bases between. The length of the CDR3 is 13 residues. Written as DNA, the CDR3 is TGTGCCAGCACATCGGGGGGGAACACTGAAGCTTTCTTT. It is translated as CASTSGGNTEAFF.

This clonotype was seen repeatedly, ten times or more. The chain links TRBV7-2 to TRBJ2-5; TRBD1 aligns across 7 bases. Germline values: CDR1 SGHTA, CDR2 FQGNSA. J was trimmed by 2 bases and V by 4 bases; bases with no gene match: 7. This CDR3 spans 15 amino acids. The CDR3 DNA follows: TGTGCCAGCAGCTGGGTTCCCAGGGGGCAAGAGACCCAGTACTTC. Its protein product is CASSWVPRGQETQYF.

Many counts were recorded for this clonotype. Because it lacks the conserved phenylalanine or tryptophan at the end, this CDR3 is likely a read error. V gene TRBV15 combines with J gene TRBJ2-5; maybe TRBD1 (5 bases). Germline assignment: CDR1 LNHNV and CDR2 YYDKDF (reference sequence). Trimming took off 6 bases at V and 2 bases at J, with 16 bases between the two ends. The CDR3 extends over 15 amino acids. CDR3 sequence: CATSMTAFEQETQYL. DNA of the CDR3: TGTGCCACCAGTATGACAGCGTTCGAGCAAGAGACCCAGTACCTC.

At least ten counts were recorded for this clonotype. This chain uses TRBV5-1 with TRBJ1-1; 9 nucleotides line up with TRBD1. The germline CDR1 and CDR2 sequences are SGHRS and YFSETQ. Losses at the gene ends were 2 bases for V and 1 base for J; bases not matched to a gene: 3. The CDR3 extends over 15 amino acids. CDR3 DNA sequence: TGCGCCAGCAGCTTAGGGACAGGGCAGAACACTGAAGCTTTCTTT. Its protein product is CASSLGTGQNTEAFF.

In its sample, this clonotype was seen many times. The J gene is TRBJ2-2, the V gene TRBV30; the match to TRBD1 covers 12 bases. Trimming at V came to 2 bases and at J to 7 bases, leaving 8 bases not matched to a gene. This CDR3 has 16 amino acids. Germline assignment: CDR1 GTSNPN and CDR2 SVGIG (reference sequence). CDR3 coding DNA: TGTGCCTGGAGTAGAGGAGGGACAGGGGGCATCGGGGAGCTGTTTTTT. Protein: CAWSRGGTGGIGELFF.

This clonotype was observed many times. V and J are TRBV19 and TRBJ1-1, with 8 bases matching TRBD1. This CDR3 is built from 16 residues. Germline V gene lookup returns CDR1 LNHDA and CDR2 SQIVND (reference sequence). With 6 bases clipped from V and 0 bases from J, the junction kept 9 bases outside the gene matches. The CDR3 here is CASRSGGAVLNTEAFF. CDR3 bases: TGTGCCAGTAGATCAGGGGGCGCAGTTCTGAACACTGAAGCTTTCTTT.